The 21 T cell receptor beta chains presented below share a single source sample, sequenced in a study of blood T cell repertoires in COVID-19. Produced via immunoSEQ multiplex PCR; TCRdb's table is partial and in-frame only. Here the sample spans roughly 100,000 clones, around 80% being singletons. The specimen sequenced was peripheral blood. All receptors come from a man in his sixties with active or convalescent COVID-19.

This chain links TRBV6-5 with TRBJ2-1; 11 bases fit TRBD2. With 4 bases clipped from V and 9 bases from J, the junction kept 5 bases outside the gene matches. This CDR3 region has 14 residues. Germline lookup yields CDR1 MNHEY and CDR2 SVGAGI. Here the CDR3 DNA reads TGTGCCAGCAGTTTAGCGGGAGGGCCGGGTGAGCAGTTCTTC. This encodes CASSLAGGPGEQFF.

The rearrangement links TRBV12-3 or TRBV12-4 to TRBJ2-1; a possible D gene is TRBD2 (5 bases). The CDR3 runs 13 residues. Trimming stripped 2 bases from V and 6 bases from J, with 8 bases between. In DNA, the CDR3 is TGTGCCAGCAGTTTACAGCGGAGCAATGAGCAGTTCTTC. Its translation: CASSLQRSNEQFF.

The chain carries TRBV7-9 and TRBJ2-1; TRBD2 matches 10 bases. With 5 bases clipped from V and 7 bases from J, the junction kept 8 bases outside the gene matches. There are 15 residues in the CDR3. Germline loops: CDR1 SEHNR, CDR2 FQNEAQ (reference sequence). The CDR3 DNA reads TGTGCCAGCAGCCCCCTGTGGACTAGCGGTAATGAGCAGTTCTTC. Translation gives CASSPLWTSGNEQFF.

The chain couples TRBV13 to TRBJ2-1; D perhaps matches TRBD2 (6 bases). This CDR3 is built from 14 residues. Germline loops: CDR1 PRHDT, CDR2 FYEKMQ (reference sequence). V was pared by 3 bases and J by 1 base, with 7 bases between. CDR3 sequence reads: CASSFRGSYNEQFF. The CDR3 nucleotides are TGTGCCAGCAGCTTTCGGGGGTCCTACAATGAGCAGTTCTTC. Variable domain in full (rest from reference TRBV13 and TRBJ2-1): AAGVIQSPRHLIKEKRETATLKCYPIPRHDTVYWYQQGPGQDPQFLISFYEKMQSDKGSIPDRFSAQQFSDYHSELNMSSLELGDSALYFCASSFRGSYNEQFFGPGTRLTVL.

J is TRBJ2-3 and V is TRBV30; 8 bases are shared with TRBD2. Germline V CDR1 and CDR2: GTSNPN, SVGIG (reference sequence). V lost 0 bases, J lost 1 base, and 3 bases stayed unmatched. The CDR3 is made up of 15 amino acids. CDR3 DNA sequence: TGTGCCTGGAGTGTATCAGCGGGAGGCACAGATACGCAGTATTTT. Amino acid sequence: CAWSVSAGGTDTQYF.

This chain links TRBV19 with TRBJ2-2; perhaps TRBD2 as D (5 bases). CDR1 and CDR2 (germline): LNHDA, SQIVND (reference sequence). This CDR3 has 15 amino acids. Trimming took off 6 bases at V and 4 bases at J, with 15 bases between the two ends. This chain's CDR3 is CASSPMGEVTGELFF. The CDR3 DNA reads TGTGCCAGTAGCCCAATGGGAGAGGTCACCGGGGAGCTGTTTTTT.

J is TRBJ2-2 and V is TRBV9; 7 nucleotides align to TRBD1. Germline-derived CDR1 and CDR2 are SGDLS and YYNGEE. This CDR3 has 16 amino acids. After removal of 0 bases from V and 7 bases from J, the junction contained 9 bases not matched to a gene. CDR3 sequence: CASSVVGGSRGGELFF. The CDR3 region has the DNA TGTGCCAGCAGCGTAGTAGGGGGCTCGAGAGGCGGGGAGCTGTTTTTT.

CDR3: CASSDGTGGYGYTF. CDR3 sequence (DNA): TGTGCCAGCAGCGACGGGACAGGGGGCTATGGCTACACCTTC. The gene calls are TRBV7-2 and TRBJ1-2; 11 bases are shared with TRBD1. The CDR3 is made up of 14 amino acids. Looked up from germline, CDR1 is SGHTA and CDR2 is FQGNSA. V lost 5 bases, J lost 4 bases, and 3 bases stayed unmatched.

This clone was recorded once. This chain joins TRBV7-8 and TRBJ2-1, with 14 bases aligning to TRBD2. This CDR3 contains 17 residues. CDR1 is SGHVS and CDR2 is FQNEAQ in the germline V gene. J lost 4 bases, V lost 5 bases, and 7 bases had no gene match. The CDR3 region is CASSPGLAGGRYNEQFF. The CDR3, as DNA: TGTGCCAGCAGCCCTGGACTAGCGGGAGGACGGTACAATGAGCAGTTCTTC.

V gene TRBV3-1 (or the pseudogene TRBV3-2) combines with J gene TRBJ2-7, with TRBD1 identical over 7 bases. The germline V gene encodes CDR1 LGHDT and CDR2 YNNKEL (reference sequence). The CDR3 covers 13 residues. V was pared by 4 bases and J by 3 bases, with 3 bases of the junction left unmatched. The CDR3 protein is CASSRRQGYEQYF. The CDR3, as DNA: TGTGCCAGCAGCCGAAGACAGGGCTACGAGCAGTACTTC.

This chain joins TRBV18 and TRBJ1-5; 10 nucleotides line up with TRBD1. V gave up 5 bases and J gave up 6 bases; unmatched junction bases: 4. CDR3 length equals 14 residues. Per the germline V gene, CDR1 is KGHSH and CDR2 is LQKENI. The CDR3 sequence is CASSLGQGRQPQHF. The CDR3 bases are TGTGCCAGCTCATTGGGACAGGGGCGTCAGCCCCAGCATTTT.

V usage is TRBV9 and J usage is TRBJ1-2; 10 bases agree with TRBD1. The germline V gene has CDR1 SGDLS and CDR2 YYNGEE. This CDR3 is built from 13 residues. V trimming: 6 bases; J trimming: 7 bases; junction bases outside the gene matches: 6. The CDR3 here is CASTRQGARGYTF. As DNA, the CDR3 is TGTGCCAGCACCAGACAGGGGGCGCGTGGCTACACCTTC. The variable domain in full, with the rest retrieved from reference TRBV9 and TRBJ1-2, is DSGVTQTPKHLITATGQRVTLRCSPRSGDLSVYWYQQSLDQGLQFLIQYYNGEERAKGNILERFSAQQFPDLHSELNLSSLELGDSALYFCASTRQGARGYTFGSGTRLTVV.

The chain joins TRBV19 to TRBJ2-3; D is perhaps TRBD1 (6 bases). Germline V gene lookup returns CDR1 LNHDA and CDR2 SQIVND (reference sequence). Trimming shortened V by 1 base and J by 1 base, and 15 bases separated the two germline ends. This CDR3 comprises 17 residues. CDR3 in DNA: TGTGCCAGTAGTATAGTCACAGGGTGTTGGGGCACAGATACGCAGTATTTT. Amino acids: CASSIVTGCWGTDTQYF.

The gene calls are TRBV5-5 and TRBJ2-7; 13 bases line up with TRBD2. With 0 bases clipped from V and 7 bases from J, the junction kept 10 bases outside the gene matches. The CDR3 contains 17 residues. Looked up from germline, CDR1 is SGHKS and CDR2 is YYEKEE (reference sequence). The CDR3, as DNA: TGTGCCAGCAGCTTGGCCTGGACTAGCGGGAGTTTGTGGGAGCAGTACTTC. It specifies CASSLAWTSGSLWEQYF.

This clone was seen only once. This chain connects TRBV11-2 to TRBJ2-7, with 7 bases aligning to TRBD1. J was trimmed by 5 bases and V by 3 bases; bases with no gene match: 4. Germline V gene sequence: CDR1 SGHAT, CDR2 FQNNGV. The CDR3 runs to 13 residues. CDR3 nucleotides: TGTGCCAGCAGCTTTCTCACAGGGGACGAGCAGTACTTC. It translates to CASSFLTGDEQYF.

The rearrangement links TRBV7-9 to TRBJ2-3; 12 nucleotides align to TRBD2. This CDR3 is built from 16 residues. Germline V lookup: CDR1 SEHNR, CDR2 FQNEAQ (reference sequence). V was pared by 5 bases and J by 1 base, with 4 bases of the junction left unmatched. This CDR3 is CASSLRLAGGTDTQYF. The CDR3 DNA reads TGTGCCAGCAGCCTGCGACTAGCGGGGGGCACAGATACGCAGTATTTT. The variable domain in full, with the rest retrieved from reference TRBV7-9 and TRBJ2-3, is DTGVSQNPRHKITKRGQNVTFRCDPISEHNRLYWYRQTLGQGPEFLTYFQNEAQLEKSRLLSDRFSAERPKGSFSTLEIQRTEQGDSAMYLCASSLRLAGGTDTQYFGPGTRLTVL.

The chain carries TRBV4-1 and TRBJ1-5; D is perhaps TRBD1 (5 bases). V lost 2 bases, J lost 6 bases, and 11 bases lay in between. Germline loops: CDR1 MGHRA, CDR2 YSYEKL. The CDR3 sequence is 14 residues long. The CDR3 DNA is TGCGCCAGCAGCCAAATCAGGGAAAGTCAGCCCCAGCATTTT. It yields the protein CASSQIRESQPQHF.

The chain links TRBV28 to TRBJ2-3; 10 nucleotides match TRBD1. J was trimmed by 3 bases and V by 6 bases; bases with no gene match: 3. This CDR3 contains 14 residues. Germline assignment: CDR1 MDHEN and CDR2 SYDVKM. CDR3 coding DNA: TGTGCCAGCAGATGGACAGGGGGGACAGATACGCAGTATTTT. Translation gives CASRWTGGTDTQYF.

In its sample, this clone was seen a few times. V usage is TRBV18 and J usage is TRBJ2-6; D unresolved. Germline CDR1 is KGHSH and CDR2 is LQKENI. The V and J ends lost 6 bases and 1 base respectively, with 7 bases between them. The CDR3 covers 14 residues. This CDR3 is CASSRASGANVLTF. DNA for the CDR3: TGTGCCAGCTCCCGAGCTTCTGGGGCCAACGTCCTGACTTTC.

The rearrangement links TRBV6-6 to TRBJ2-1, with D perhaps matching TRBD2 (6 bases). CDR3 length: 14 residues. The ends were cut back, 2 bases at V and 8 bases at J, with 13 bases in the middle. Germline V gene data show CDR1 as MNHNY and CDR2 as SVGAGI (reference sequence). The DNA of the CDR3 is TGTGCCAGCAGTTACGCCGGGGGTGGCGATGAGCAGTTCTTC. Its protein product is CASSYAGGGDEQFF.

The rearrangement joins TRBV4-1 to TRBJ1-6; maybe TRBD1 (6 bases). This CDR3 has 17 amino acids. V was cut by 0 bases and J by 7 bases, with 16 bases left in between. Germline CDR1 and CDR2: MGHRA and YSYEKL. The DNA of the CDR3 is TGCGCCAGCAGCCAAGATGCGCCTACAGGGAACAATTCACCCCTCCACTTT. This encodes CASSQDAPTGNNSPLHF.